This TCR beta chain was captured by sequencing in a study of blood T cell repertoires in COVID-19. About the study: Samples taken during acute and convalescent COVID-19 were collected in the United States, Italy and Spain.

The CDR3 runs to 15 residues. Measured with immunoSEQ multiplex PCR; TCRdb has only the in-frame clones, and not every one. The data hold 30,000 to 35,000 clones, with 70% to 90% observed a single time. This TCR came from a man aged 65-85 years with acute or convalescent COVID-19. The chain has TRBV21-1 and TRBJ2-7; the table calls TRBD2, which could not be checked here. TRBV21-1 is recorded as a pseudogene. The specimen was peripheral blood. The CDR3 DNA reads TGTGCCAGCACCCCAATCCTGATTTGCGGCTACGAGCAGTACTTC. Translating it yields CASTPILICGYEQYF.